This TCR beta chain was profiled in a study of CD8 T cell repertoires and HIV-1 epitope variants. Repertoires were generated with immunoSEQ multiplex PCR, while TCRdb's copy carries only in-frame clones and drops some. The sample yields thousands of clones, just under 70% seen once. In the case of this clone: Its antigen remains unidentified.

The V and J ends lost 6 bases and 4 bases respectively, with 12 bases between them. Per the germline V gene, CDR1 is MDHEN and CDR2 is SYDVKM. CDR3 length: 13 amino acids. The sequencing input was cultured CD8+ T cells derived from PBMCs. This receptor was identified in a male donor with HIV. The chain combines TRBV28 with TRBJ1-1, with unresolved D. CDR3 sequence reads: CASRSLSITEAFF. CDR3 sequence (DNA): TGTGCCAGCAGGAGTTTGTCCATCACTGAAGCTTTCTTT.